This T cell receptor (beta chain) was sequenced in a study of shared clonotypes between healthy human individuals. Study-wide points: Approximately 5% of naive CD4 clonotypes were shared across four donors. Sampling used blood alone; tissue repertoires probably differ.

Measured with immunoSEQ multiplex PCR; TCRdb has only the in-frame clones, and not every one. The data show almost 750,000 clones, approximately 72% seen once. Per germline, CDR1 KGHSH and CDR2 LQKENI. V lost 4 bases, J lost 3 bases, and 9 bases lay in between. The CDR3 totals 13 residues. This clone was found a few times. Its antigen is as yet unknown. This sample also contains other DNA sequences that code for the same CDR3. The sequence was obtained from a woman aged 25 to 45 in good health. The chain recombines TRBV18 with TRBJ1-1; D possibly corresponds to TRBD1 (5 bases). The sample consisted of memory CD4+ T cells sorted from blood. Subset here: CD45RA-negative fraction. CDR3 amino acids: CASSQGRDTEAFF. DNA of the CDR3: TGTGCCAGCTCACAGGGGCGGGACACTGAAGCTTTCTTT.